One and the same sample provided the 15 T cell receptor beta chains below, sequenced in a study of sequential checkpoint blockade in melanoma. Clones were sequenced by immunoSEQ multiplex PCR, and TCRdb holds only the in-frame ones, with some missing. The repertoire holds approximately 3,800 clones, with about 23% as singletons. Treatment given: randomized to nivolumab then ipilimumab (arm A) or the reverse (arm B). The sequences come from tumor tissue (inferred from file names), collected from a patient given nivolumab and ipilimumab in sequence. These receptors all come from a human donor with melanoma.

This clone was detected only a few times. This chain connects TRBV6-8 to TRBJ2-6; no definite D call. V dropped 0 bases and J dropped 2 bases, with 11 bases sitting between them. This CDR3 is 17 amino acids long. Germline V gene lookup returns CDR1 MNHGY and CDR2 SAAAGT. CDR3 bases: TGTGCCAGCAGTTACTCGGGTCGGTCCCCTGGGGCCAACGTCCTGACTTTC. This gives the protein CASSYSGRSPGANVLTF.

Within the sample, this clone is medium-sized. The gene calls are TRBV11-3 and TRBJ1-2; 8 nucleotides match TRBD1. The CDR3 loop spans 15 amino acids. The germline V gene has CDR1 SGHNT and CDR2 YENEEA. V shed 3 bases, J shed 6 bases, and the junction held 9 bases outside the gene matches. The chain's CDR3 is CASSFPGDRRNGYTF. The CDR3 DNA follows: TGTGCCAGCAGCTTCCCCGGGGACAGGCGAAATGGCTACACCTTC.

This clone is medium-sized. The rearrangement joins TRBV11-3 to TRBJ2-1; the match to TRBD1 covers 7 bases. The CDR3 has 17 residues. Germline V gives CDR1 SGHNT, CDR2 YENEEA. Trimming cost V 2 bases and J 5 bases; bases outside gene matches: 12. The CDR3 coding sequence is TGTGCCAGCAGCTTAAGTAATATCGGGACAGTGAACAATGAGCAGTTCTTC. It yields the protein CASSLSNIGTVNNEQFF. The complete variable domain, with remaining parts taken from reference TRBV11-3 and TRBJ2-1, reads EAGVVQSPRYKIIEKKQPVAFWCNPISGHNTLYWYLQNLGQGPELLIRYENEEAVDDSQLPKDRFSAERLKGVDSTLKIQPAELGDSAVYLCASSLSNIGTVNNEQFFGPGTRLTVL.

This clone has a handful of counts. X marks the residue encoded by a base that is unread or ambiguous. The chain couples TRBV5-1 to TRBJ1-4, with D uncertain. Per germline, CDR1 SGHRS and CDR2 YFSETQ. Between the trimmed V and J ends, which lost 4 bases and 8 bases, there was a span of 15 bases. The CDR3 runs 14 residues. CDR3 loop: CASSAXVLAEKLFF. Written as DNA, the CDR3 is TGCGCCAGCAGCGCTAYAGTTCTCGCGGAAAAACTGTTTTTT.

In this sample, this clone is medium-sized. The rearrangement links TRBV11-3 to TRBJ2-3; D is unresolved. V lost 2 bases and J 0 bases, leaving 9 bases between the germline ends. Germline-derived CDR1 and CDR2 are SGHNT and YENEEA. CDR3 length: 15 residues. CDR3 nucleotide sequence: TGTGCCAGCAGCTTAAATGGAGCTAGCACAGATACGCAGTATTTT. As protein: CASSLNGASTDTQYF.

This clone appeared many times. V gene TRBV11-3 combines with J gene TRBJ2-7; the D gene is possibly TRBD1 (6 bases). CDR1 and CDR2 (germline): SGHNT, YENEEA. The V end lost 0 bases, the J end lost 2 bases, and 14 bases lay between the germline ends. The CDR3 totals 16 residues. In nucleotides, the CDR3 is TGTGCCAGCAGCTTAGATGGGCCCAGGGGTACCTACGAGCAGTACTTC. Protein: CASSLDGPRGTYEQYF.

This clone was seen many times. The chain combines TRBV11-3 with TRBJ1-1, with D possibly matching TRBD1 (5 bases). Germline V CDR1 and CDR2: SGHNT, YENEEA. Trimming shortened V by 5 bases and J by 11 bases, and 21 bases separated the two germline ends. The CDR3 spans 14 residues. CDR3 nucleotide sequence: TGTGCCAGCAGCCTCCAAACCGGGACGGTGAAGGCTTTCTTT. It yields the protein CASSLQTGTVKAFF.

Only a few counts were recorded for this clone. The genes are TRBV28 and TRBJ1-1; a weak D match, TRBD1 (5 bases). Between the trimmed V and J ends, which lost 4 bases and 7 bases, there was a span of 13 bases. The germline V gene has CDR1 MDHEN and CDR2 SYDVKM. The CDR3 is made up of 13 amino acids. The CDR3 region is CASSYSGLDEAFF. CDR3 sequence (DNA): TGTGCCAGCAGTTACTCAGGGTTGGATGAAGCTTTCTTT.

This clone is labeled medium-sized. The rearrangement uses TRBV9 and TRBJ1-3, with 9 nucleotides matching TRBD1. The V and J ends lost 7 bases and 8 bases, in that order; junction bases with no gene match: 7. CDR1 and CDR2 (germline): SGDLS, YYNGEE. The CDR3 runs 13 residues. CDR3 sequence (DNA): TGTGCCAGCCTTGAGGACAGGGGAGACACCATATATTTT. This translates into CASLEDRGDTIYF.

The gene calls are TRBV29-1 and TRBJ2-2; 12 bases map to TRBD1. This CDR3 region has 17 residues. CDR1 is SQVTM, CDR2 ANQGSEA, per germline. The junction had 13 bases not matched to a gene; V was cut back by 7 bases and J by 4 bases. The CDR3, as DNA: TGCAGCGGGGGACGAAGGGACAGGGGGCTCGTCACCGGGGAGCTGTTTTTT. Its protein is CSGGRRDRGLVTGELFF.

In nucleotides, the CDR3 is TGTGCCAGCAGGACAGGAGGTGGAAACACCATATATTTT. This codes for CASRTGGGNTIYF. This chain joins TRBV19 and TRBJ1-3; 7 nucleotides line up with TRBD1. The CDR3 spans 13 residues. Germline CDR1 is LNHDA and CDR2 is SQIVND (reference sequence). J gave up 3 bases and V 9 bases, and 5 bases lay outside the gene matches. The whole variable domain, filled in from reference TRBV19 and TRBJ1-3, reads DGGITQSPKYLFRKEGQNVTLSCEQNLNHDAMYWYRQDPGQGLRLIYYSQIVNDFQKGDIAEGYSVSREKKESFPLTVTSAQKNPTAFYLCASRTGGGNTIYFGEGSWLTVV.

This sequence joins TRBV6-8 and TRBJ1-1; TRBD1 matches 7 bases. V shed 5 bases, J shed 2 bases, and the junction held 5 bases outside the gene matches. This CDR3 spans 14 amino acids. The germline CDR1 and CDR2 sequences are MNHGY and SAAAGT. The CDR3 bases are TGTGCCAGCAGTGTCAACAGGGGAAACACTGAAGCTTTCTTT. Encoded protein: CASSVNRGNTEAFF.

In this sample, this clone turned up a few times. V is TRBV6-8 and J is TRBJ1-2; possibly TRBD1 for D (6 bases). The CDR3 spans 13 residues. The germline V gene has CDR1 MNHGY and CDR2 SAAAGT. Trimming pared 6 bases from V and 3 bases from J, leaving 11 bases between. CDR3 DNA sequence: TGTGCCAGCAGCTACGACAGGCACTATGGCTACACCTTC. It yields the protein CASSYDRHYGYTF.

This chain connects TRBV29-1 to TRBJ2-2; possibly TRBD2 for D (5 bases). The V gene lost 4 bases and the J gene lost 1 base, with 10 bases spanning the gap. The CDR3 spans 14 residues. In germline, CDR1 is SQVTM, CDR2 ANQGSEA. CDR3 amino acids: CSVVRERNTGELFF. The CDR3 bases are TGCAGCGTTGTGAGGGAGAGGAACACCGGGGAGCTGTTTTTT.

This clone was counted at least ten times. The chain carries TRBV4-1 and TRBJ2-3; D is perhaps TRBD1 (5 bases). V dropped 0 bases and J dropped 7 bases, with 14 bases sitting between them. The CDR3 sequence is 15 residues long. Germline V CDR1 and CDR2: MGHRA, YSYEKL. This chain's CDR3 is CASSQDGVRQNTQYF. CDR3 sequence (DNA): TGCGCCAGCAGCCAAGATGGGGTTAGACAGAATACGCAGTATTTT.